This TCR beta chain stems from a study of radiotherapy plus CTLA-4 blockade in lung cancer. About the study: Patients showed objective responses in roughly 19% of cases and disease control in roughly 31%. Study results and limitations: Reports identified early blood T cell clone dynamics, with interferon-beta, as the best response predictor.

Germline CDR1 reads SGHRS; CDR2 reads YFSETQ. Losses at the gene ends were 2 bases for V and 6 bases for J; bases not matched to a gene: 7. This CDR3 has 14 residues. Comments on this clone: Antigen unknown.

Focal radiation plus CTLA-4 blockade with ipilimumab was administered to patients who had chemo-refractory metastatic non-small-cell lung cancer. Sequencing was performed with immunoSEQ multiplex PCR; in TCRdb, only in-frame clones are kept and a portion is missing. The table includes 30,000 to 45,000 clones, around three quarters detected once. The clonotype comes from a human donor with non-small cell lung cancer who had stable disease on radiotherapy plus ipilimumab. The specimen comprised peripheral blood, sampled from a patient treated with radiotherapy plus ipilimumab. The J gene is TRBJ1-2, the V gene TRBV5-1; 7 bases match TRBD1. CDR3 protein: CASSFSFQGDGYTF. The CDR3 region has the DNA TGCGCCAGCAGCTTTTCGTTCCAGGGGGATGGCTACACCTTC.